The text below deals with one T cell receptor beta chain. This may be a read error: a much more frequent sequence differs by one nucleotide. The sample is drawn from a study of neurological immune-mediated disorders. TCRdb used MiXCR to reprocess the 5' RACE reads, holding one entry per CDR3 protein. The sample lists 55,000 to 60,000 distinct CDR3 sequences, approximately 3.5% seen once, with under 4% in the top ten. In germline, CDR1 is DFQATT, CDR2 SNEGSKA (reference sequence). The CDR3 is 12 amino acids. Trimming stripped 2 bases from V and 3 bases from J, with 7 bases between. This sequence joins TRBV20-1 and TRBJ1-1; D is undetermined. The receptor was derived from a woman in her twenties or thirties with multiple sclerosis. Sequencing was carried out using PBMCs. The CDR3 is CSARMEYTEAFF. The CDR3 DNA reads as TGCAGTGCTAGAATGGAGTACACTGAAGCTTTCTTT.